This T cell receptor beta chain stems from a study of T cells after posttransplantation cyclophosphamide. General study points: Recipient CMV seropositivity and CMV reactivation strongly tracked TRB clonality.

Cyclophosphamide on days +3 and +4 followed busulfan-fludarabine conditioning and a marrow graft. Profiling relied on immunoSEQ multiplex PCR, and the TCRdb table lists in-frame clones only, not all of them. The sample holds roughly 23,000 clones, approximately 87% seen once. The V gene lost 1 base and the J gene lost 4 bases, with 7 bases spanning the gap. This CDR3 region has 13 residues. CDR1 is LGHNA, CDR2 YSLEER, per germline. The sample holds one count of this clone. Antigen unknown. This sample comprised PBMCs, obtained after allogeneic stem cell transplant with posttransplant cyclophosphamide. The chain combines TRBV4-3 with TRBJ1-2, with D uncertain. This sequence was found in a female patient aged 30-39 years who received an allogeneic stem cell transplant from an unrelated donor, was CMV-positive, and had no GVHD. Some T cells here may be from the graft donor. CDR3 loop: CASSQAGPYGYTF. As DNA, the CDR3 is TGCGCCAGCAGCCAAGCAGGCCCCTATGGCTACACCTTC.